Detailed here is one TCR beta chain. Its antigen is unidentified. These data belong to a study of T cell responses to AZD1222 COVID-19 vaccine. Generated by immunoSEQ multiplex PCR, the TCRdb table keeps only in-frame clones and is missing some. The data show tens of thousands of clones, 90% seen once. Overall study results and limits: In a largely white British group with more females than males, clonal diversity was possibly underestimated. Just 5 to 7 AZD1222 recipients were seropositive at baseline. Breadth and depth of Spike-specific TCRs rose after two AZD1222 doses.

The CDR3 totals 16 residues. Germline V gene sequence: CDR1 MNHNS, CDR2 SASEGT. The trim removed 2 bases at V and 8 bases at J, leaving 7 bases unmatched. Doses given second, at about 4 or about 12 weeks, were pooled. This receptor was identified in an adult who received the AZD1222 COVID-19 vaccine. V is TRBV6-1 and J is TRBJ2-1; 12 nucleotides agree with TRBD2. The sample here was peripheral blood, taken 28 days after the second AZD1222 dose. CDR3 nucleotide sequence: TGTGCCAGCAGTGAATGGACTAGCGGGGCGGAAGATGAGCAGTTCTTC. It yields the protein CASSEWTSGAEDEQFF.